One and the same sample provided the 7 T cell receptor beta chains below, sequenced in a study of patients and donors after allogeneic stem cell transplantation. Each CDR3 protein gets one entry after TCRdb re-called the RT-PCR reads with MiXCR. The sample holds approximately 200,000 distinct CDR3 sequences, less than 45% seen once. Sequencing was carried out using blood, either unsorted or a sorted T cell fraction (not recorded which). The receptors were sampled from a human donor who was either an allogeneic HSCT recipient or a stem cell or donor lymphocyte infusion donor (not recorded which). It is not recorded whose cells these are; they may come from a transplant donor.

This rearrangement joins TRBV5-5 to TRBJ1-1; unclear D gene. The germline gives CDR1 SGHKS, CDR2 YYEKEE (reference sequence). V lost 6 bases and J lost 2, with 11 bases in between. CDR3 size: 13 residues. The CDR3, as DNA: TGTGCCAGCACCCCCTTCGGAAACACTGAAGCTTTCTTT. Protein: CASTPFGNTEAFF.

The chain joins TRBV6-6 to TRBJ2-3; D not certain. This CDR3 is 12 amino acids long. Germline V gene sequence: CDR1 MNHNY, CDR2 SVGAGI (reference sequence). Trimming took 4 bases from V and 6 from J, leaving 8 bases between them. This CDR3 reads CASSLTQDTQYF. For the CDR3, the DNA is TGTGCCAGCAGTTTAACTCAGGATACGCAGTATTTT.

This chain connects TRBV6-5 to TRBJ1-6; no firm D call. The ends were cut back, 2 bases at V and 6 bases at J, with 5 bases in the middle. The CDR3 is 13 amino acids. Looked up from germline, CDR1 is MNHEY and CDR2 is SVGAGI. The CDR3 loop reads CASSYDFNSPLHF. Here the CDR3 DNA reads TGTGCCAGCAGTTACGACTTTAATTCACCCCTCCACTTT.

The chain is built from TRBV20-1 and TRBJ2-1; TRBD2 agrees at 9 bases. Trimming at V came to 5 bases and at J to 8 bases, leaving 25 bases not matched to a gene. The CDR3 runs to 19 residues. The germline V gene has CDR1 DFQATT and CDR2 SNEGSKA (reference sequence). The CDR3 DNA is TGCAGTGCTGGGGGTAGCGGGAGCTCCTACAATGAGTTATCGTATGAGCAGTTCTTC. It is translated as CSAGGSGSSYNELSYEQFF.

The J gene is TRBJ1-6, the V gene TRBV6-5, with TRBD1 identical over 10 bases. With V trimmed by 6 bases and J by 14 bases, 13 bases remained unmatched. The germline V gene encodes CDR1 MNHEY and CDR2 SVGAGI. The CDR3 sequence is 15 residues long. The chain's CDR3 is CASSYVPGQGTTLHF. CDR3 nucleotide sequence: TGTGCCAGCAGCTACGTCCCGGGACAGGGGACGACCCTCCACTTT.

This clonotype was detected only a few times. The chain has TRBV3-1 and TRBJ1-1; 9 nucleotides align to TRBD1. Germline CDR1 reads LGHDT; CDR2 reads YNNKEL (reference sequence). V lost 3 bases to trimming and J lost 0 bases; unmatched junction nucleotides: 8. The CDR3 has 17 residues. The chain's CDR3 is CASSQYGTGTLNTEAFF. CDR3 sequence (DNA): TGTGCCAGCAGCCAGTACGGGACAGGGACCTTGAACACTGAAGCTTTCTTT. Together with reference TRBV3-1 and TRBJ1-1, the CDR3 gives the full variable domain: DTAVSQTPKYLVTQMGNDKSIKCEQNLGHDTMYWYKQDSKKFLKIMFSYNNKELIINETVPNRFSPKSPDKAHLNLHINSLELGDSAVYFCASSQYGTGTLNTEAFFGQGTRLTVV.

The rearrangement uses TRBV3-1 and TRBJ2-3; D not resolved. The CDR3 sequence is 15 residues long. CDR1 and CDR2 from the germline V gene are LGHDT and YNNKEL (reference sequence). Trimming took 4 bases from V and 0 from J, leaving 11 bases between them. The CDR3 loop is CASSLVGSSTDTQYF. In DNA, the CDR3 is TGTGCCAGCAGCCTGGTCGGGTCTAGCACAGATACGCAGTATTTT.